These 4 T cell receptor beta chains share one sample of origin, sequenced in a study of blood T cell repertoires in COVID-19. Only in-frame clones appear in the TCRdb table, and some are missing; sequencing was by immunoSEQ multiplex PCR. Of about 18,000 clones in the sample, approximately 88% were seen once. Material for sequencing was PBMCs or T cells enriched from blood (not recorded which). The receptor set was obtained from a woman younger than 45 who had recovered from COVID-19.

This clone is classed as medium-sized. The CDR3 DNA reads as TGTGCCAGCAGCTTAATAGCTAGCGGGGGGGCAAATGAGCAGTTCTTC. This sequence encodes CASSLIASGGANEQFF. The J gene is TRBJ2-1, the V gene TRBV7-3; TRBD2 matches at 12 bases. The J segment lost 7 bases and the V segment lost 1 base, leaving 5 bases of the junction unmatched. Germline V gives CDR1 SGHTA, CDR2 FQGTGA. CDR3 size: 16 residues. Full variable domain (rest looked up from reference TRBV7-3 and TRBJ2-1): GAGVSQTPSNKVTEKGKYVELRCDPISGHTALYWYRQSLGQGPEFLIYFQGTGAADDSGLPNDRFFAVRPEGSVSTLKIQRTERGDSAVYLCASSLIASGGANEQFFGPGTRLTVL.

The rearrangement joins TRBV19 to TRBJ2-1; 11 nucleotides match TRBD2. Germline lookup yields CDR1 LNHDA and CDR2 SQIVND (reference sequence). This CDR3 is 14 amino acids long. V gave up 6 bases and J gave up 6 bases; unmatched junction bases: 4. The CDR3 loop reads CASSTSGGINEQFF. Here the CDR3 DNA reads TGTGCCAGTAGCACTAGCGGGGGAATCAATGAGCAGTTCTTC.

In its sample, this clone was seen once. This chain connects TRBV28 to TRBJ2-3; D is perhaps TRBD2 (6 bases). This CDR3 has 11 residues. Trimming removed 3 bases at V and 14 bases at J, with 12 bases between. Looked up from germline, CDR1 is MDHEN and CDR2 is SYDVKM. The CDR3 sequence: CASSLGLPLYF. The CDR3, as DNA: TGTGCCAGCAGTTTGGGACTGCCCCTGTATTTT.

V and J are TRBV7-3 and TRBJ2-7; possibly TRBD2 for D (6 bases). V was trimmed by 3 bases and J by 6 bases, leaving 6 bases between them. The CDR3 is 11 residues long. Germline lookup yields CDR1 SGHTA and CDR2 FQGTGA. CDR3 amino acids: CASSFGGEQYF. The DNA for the CDR3 is TGTGCCAGCAGCTTCGGGGGCGAGCAGTACTTC.